This T cell receptor beta chain was captured by sequencing in a study of blood T cell repertoires in COVID-19. Study overall: Donors in the United States, Italy and Spain gave samples during acute or convalescent COVID-19. Sample material is recorded as cDNA or gDNA derived from T cells, B-cell-depleted T cells, or PBMCs.

This clone occurred a few times. The study drew participants aged about 18 to 89 years from 20 to 30 US areas. Authors' processing steps: Reference gene primer amplification gave nucleated cell count estimates. Libraries were prepared by immunoSEQ multiplex PCR; TCRdb keeps only in-frame clonotypes and omits some of them. The V and J calls and the clone size are those of that table, but D and trimming were determined from the DNA. The table includes approximately 210,000 clones, 80% detected once. V was clipped by 7 bases and J by 7 bases, with 17 bases between them. Per germline, CDR1 SEHNR and CDR2 FQNEAQ (reference sequence). The CDR3 contains 15 residues.

This chain links TRBV7-9 with TRBJ1-6, with D tentatively TRBD1 (5 bases). This TCR came from a man aged 25-40 years with acute COVID-19. The sequenced sample was PBMCs or T cells enriched from blood (not recorded which). CDR3 sequence reads: CASIPGQGTNSPLHF. The CDR3 bases are TGTGCCAGCATACCTGGGCAGGGAACCAATTCACCCCTCCACTTT. Supplemented by reference TRBV7-9 and TRBJ1-6, the full variable domain reads DTGVSQNPRHKITKRGQNVTFRCDPISEHNRLYWYRQTLGQGPEFLTYFQNEAQLEKSRLLSDRFSAERPKGSFSTLEIQRTEQGDSAMYLCASIPGQGTNSPLHFGNGTRLTVT.